The sequence of this T cell receptor beta chain was determined in a study of CD8+ T cells in alopecia areata. Overall study context: Among treated patients, oral tofacitinib was administered at 5 to 10 mg twice daily. Treatment with tofacitinib (6 to 18 months) was followed by 6 months off drug. Overall study findings and caveats: Higher clonality than in normal scalp was seen in lesional scalp, especially alopecia totalis/universalis.

This CDR3 is built from 18 residues. Trimming shortened V by 0 bases and J by 0 bases, and 14 bases separated the two germline ends. Looked up from germline, CDR1 is KGHSH and CDR2 is LQKENI. cDNA reverse transcribed from extracted RNA served as the sequencing template. Assay used: immunoSEQ multiplex PCR; TCRdb lists only in-frame clones, some missing. The sample yields some 100,000 clones, more than 30% seen once. This clone has just a few counts. The antigen remains undetermined. Peripheral blood samples and lesional scalp punch biopsies were obtained from alopecia areata patients. Sequenced material: CD4+ T cells sorted from blood. The sequence was collected from a human donor with alopecia areata. The V and J genes are TRBV18 and TRBJ2-2; tentatively, D is TRBD1 (5 bases). The CDR3 DNA reads TGTGCCAGCTCACCACCGTCATCCAGGGCCGCGAACACCGGGGAGCTGTTTTTT. Amino acids: CASSPPSSRAANTGELFF. The full variable domain, with the rest looked up from reference TRBV18 and TRBJ2-2, is NAGVMQNPRHLVRRRGQEARLRCSPMKGHSHVYWYRQLPEEGLKFMVYLQKENIIDESGMPKERFSAEFPKEGPSILRIQQVVRGDSAAYFCASSPPSSRAANTGELFFGEGSRLTVL.